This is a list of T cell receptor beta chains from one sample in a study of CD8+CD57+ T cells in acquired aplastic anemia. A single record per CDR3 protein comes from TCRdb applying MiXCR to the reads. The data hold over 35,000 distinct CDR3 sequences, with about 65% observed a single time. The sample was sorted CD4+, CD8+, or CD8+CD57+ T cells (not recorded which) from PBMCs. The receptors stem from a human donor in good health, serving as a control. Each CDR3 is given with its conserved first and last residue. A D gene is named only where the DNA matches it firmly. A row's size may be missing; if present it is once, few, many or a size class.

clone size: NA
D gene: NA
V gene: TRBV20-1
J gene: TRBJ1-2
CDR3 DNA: TGCAGTGCTAGAGTGGGGATGGGTGGCTACACCTTC
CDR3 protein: CSARVGMGGYTF

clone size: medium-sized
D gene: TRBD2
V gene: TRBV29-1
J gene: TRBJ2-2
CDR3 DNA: TGCAGCGTTGTTCGTGGGGGGGTTGATGGGACCGGGGAGCTGTTTTTT
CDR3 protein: CSVVRGGVDGTGELFF

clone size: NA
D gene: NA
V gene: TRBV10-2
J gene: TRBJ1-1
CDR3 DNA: TGCGCCAGCAGTGAGTCATGGGGAAAGAACACTGAAGCTTTCTTT
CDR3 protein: CASSESWGKNTEAFF

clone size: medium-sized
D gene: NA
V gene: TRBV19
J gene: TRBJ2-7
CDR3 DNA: TGTGCCAGTAGTATAGACGACGGTGCCTACGAGCAGTACTTC
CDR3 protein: CASSIDDGAYEQYF

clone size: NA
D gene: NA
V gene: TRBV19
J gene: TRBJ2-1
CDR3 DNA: TGTGCCAGTAGTATCCCCCTAGCGCTCTCCTACAATGAGCAGTTCTTC
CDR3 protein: CASSIPLALSYNEQFF

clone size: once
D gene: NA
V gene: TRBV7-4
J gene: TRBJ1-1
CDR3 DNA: TGTGCCACCCAACTCAACAGCGTCGCGGGCACTGAAGCTTTCTTT
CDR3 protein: CATQLNSVAGTEAFF

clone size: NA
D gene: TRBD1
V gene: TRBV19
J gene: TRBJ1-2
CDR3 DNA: TGTGCCAGTAGCCTCAGTCACGGGACAGGGTTTTACTATGGCTACACCTTC
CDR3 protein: CASSLSHGTGFYYGYTF

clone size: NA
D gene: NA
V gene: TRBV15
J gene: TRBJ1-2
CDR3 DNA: TGTGCCACCAGCAGAGCGGGAGGCGGCTACACCTTC
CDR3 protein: CATSRAGGGYTF

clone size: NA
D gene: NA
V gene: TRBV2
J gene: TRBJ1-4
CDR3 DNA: TGTGCCGCAAAACAGGGAAAGGTCGGGACTAATGAAAAACTGTTTTTT
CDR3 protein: CAAKQGKVGTNEKLFF

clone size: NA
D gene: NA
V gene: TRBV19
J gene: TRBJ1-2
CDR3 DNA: TGTGCCAGTACTGTGGGGCCCAACTATGGCTACACCTTC
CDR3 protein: CASTVGPNYGYTF

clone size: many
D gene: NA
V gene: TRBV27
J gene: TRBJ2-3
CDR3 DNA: TGTGCCAGCAGTCCTGGGGCGGATACGCAGTATTTT
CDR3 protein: CASSPGADTQYF

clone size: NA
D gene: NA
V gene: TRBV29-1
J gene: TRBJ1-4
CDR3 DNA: TGCAGCGTTTTGACACCCGAGGAACTGTTTTTT
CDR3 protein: CSVLTPEELFF

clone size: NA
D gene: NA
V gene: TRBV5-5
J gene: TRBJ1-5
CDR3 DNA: TGTGCCAGCAGCCCTAGTGTCCCGCAGAATCAGCCCCAGCATTTT
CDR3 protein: CASSPSVPQNQPQHF

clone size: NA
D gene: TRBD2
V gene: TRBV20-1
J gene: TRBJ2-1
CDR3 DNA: TGCAGTGCTAGAGGACTAGCGGGGTTCAATGAGCAGTTCTTC
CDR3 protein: CSARGLAGFNEQFF

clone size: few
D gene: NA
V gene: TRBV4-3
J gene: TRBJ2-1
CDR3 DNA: TGCGCCAGCAGCCAAGATTGGAGGGGTGCCTACAATGAGCAGTTCTTC
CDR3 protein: CASSQDWRGAYNEQFF

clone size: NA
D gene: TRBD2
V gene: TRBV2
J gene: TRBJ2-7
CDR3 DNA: TGTGCCAGCAGTGAATCCCTAGCGGGGGGCAACGAGCAGTACTTC
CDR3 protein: CASSESLAGGNEQYF

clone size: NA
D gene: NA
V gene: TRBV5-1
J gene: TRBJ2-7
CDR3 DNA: TGCGCCAGCAGCCAGGGGACATACTACGAGCAGTACTTC
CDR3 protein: CASSQGTYYEQYF

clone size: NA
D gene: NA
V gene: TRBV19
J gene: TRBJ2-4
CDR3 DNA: TGTGCCACCCGTTACGGGGGCGGGCTGGGAAACATTCAGTACTTC
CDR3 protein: CATRYGGGLGNIQYF

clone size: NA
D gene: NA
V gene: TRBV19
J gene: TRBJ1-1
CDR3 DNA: TGTGCCAGTAGTGTTGAGGGAACTGAAGCTTTCTTT
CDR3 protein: CASSVEGTEAFF

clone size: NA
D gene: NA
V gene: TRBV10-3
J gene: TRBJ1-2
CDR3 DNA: TGTGCCATCAGTGATGGGGACTTACCTTACTATGGCTACACCTTC
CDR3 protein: CAISDGDLPYYGYTF

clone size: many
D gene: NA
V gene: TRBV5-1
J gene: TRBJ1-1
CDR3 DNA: TGCGCCAGCAGCTTGGTTGGCGAGAACACTGAAGCTTTCTTT
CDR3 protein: CASSLVGENTEAFF

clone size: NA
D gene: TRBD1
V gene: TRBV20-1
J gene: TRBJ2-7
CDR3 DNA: TGCAGTGCTCGGGACAGAAAGGCCTACGAGCGGTACTTC
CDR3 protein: CSARDRKAYERYF

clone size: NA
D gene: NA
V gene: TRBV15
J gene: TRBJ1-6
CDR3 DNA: TGTGCCACCAGCAGAGGTACGGGGGCGGGTCGCCTCCACTTT
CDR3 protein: CATSRGTGAGRLHF

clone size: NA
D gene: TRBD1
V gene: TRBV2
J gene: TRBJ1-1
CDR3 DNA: TGTGCCAGCGGCAGGGGGACGAACACTGAAGCTTTCTTT
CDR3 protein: CASGRGTNTEAFF

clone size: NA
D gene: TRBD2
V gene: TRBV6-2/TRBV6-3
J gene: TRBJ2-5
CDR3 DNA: TGTGCCAGCAGAGGGCTAGCGGGGGGGATCCAAGAGACCCAGTACTTC
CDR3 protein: CASRGLAGGIQETQYF

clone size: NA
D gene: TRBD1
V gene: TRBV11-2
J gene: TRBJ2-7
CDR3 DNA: TGTGCCAGCAGCTGGGGATCCGGGACAGGGGTTTACGAGCAGTACTTC
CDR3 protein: CASSWGSGTGVYEQYF

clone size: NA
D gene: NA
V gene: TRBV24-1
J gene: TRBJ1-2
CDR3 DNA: TGTGCCACCAGTGACCATGACGGGTTCTATGGCTACACCTTC
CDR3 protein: CATSDHDGFYGYTF